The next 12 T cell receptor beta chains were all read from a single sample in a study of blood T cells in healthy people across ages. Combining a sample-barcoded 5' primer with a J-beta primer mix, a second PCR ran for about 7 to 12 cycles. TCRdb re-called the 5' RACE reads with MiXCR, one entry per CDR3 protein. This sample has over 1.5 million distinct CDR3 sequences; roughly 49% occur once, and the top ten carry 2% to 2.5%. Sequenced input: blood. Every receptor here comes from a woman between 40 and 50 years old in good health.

CDR3 amino acids: CASSLQGGDYEQYF. For the CDR3, the DNA is TGTGCCAGCAGCTTACAGGGCGGGGACTACGAGCAGTACTTC. The V call is TRBV7-2, the J call TRBJ2-7; D might be TRBD2 (6 bases). Germline V CDR1 and CDR2: SGHTA, FQGNSA. CDR3 length: 14 amino acids. V lost 2 bases to trimming and J lost 3 bases, with 11 bases between them.

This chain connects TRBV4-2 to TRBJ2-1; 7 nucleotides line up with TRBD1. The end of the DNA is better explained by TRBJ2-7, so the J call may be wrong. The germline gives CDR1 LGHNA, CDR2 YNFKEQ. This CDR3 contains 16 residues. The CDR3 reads CASSVTGTVLYNEQYF. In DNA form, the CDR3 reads TGTGCCAGCAGCGTCACCGGGACAGTACTCTACAATGAGCAGTACTTC.

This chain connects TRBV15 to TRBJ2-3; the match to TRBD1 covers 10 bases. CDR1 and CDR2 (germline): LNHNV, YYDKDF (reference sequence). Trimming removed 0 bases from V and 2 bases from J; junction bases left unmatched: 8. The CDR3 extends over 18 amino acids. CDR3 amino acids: CATSRDPRQGASTDTQYF. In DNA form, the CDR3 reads TGTGCCACCAGCAGAGATCCGCGACAGGGGGCGTCCACAGATACGCAGTATTTT.

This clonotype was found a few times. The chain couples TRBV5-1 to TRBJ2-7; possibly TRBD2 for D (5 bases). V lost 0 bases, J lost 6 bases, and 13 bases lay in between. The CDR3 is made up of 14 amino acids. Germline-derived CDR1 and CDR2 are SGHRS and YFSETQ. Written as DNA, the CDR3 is TGCGCCAGCAGCTTGGGGTTAGAGGGTGGCGAGCAGTACTTC. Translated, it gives CASSLGLEGGEQYF.

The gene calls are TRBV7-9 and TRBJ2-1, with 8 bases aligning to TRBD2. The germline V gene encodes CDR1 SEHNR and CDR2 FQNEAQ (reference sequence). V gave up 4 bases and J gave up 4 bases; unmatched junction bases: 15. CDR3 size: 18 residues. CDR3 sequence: CASSSLRPGLEGYNEQFF. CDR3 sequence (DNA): TGTGCCAGCAGCTCACTAAGGCCGGGACTAGAAGGTTACAATGAGCAGTTCTTC.

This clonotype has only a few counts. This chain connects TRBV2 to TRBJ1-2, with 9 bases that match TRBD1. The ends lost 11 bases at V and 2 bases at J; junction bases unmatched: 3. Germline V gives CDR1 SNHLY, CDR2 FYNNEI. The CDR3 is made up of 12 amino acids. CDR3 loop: CAGDRDNYGYTF. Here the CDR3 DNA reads TGTGCCGGGGACAGGGACAACTATGGCTACACCTTC. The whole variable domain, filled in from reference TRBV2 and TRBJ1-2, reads EPEVTQTPSHQVTQMGQEVILRCVPISNHLYFYWYRQILGQKVEFLVSFYNNEISEKSEIFDDQFSVERPDGSNFTLKIRSTKLEDSAMYFCAGDRDNYGYTFGSGTRLTVV.

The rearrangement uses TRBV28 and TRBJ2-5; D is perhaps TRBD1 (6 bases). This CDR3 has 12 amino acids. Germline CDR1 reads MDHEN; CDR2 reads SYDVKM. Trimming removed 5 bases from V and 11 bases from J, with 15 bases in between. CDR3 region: CASSLKQGVQYF. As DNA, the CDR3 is TGTGCCAGCAGTCTAAAACAGGGAGTGCAGTACTTC. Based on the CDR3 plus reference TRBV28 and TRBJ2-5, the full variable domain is DVKVTQSSRYLVKRTGEKVFLECVQDMDHENMFWYRQDPGLGLRLIYFSYDVKMKEKGDIPEGYSVSREKKERFSLILESASTNQTSMYLCASSLKQGVQYFGPGTRLLVL.

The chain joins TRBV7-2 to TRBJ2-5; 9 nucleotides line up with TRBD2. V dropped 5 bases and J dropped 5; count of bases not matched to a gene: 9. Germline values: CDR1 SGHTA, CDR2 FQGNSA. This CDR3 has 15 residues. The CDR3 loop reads CASSPQAGGGETQYF. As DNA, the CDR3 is TGTGCCAGCAGCCCTCAAGCGGGGGGAGGGGAGACCCAGTACTTC.

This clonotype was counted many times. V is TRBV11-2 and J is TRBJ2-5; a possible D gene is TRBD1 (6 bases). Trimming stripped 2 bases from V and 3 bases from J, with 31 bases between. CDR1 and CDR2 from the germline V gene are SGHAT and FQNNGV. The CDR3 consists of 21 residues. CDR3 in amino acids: CASSLYVPPWDGPHREETQYF. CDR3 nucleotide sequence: TGTGCCAGCAGCTTATACGTCCCACCCTGGGACGGACCACACAGGGAAGAGACCCAGTACTTC.

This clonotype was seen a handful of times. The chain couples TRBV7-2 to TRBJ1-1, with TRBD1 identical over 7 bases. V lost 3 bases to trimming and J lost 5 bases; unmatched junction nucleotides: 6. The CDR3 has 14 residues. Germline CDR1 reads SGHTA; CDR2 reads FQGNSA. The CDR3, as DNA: TGTGCCAGCAGCTTGACAGGGAGTGGTACTGAAGCTTTCTTT. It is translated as CASSLTGSGTEAFF.

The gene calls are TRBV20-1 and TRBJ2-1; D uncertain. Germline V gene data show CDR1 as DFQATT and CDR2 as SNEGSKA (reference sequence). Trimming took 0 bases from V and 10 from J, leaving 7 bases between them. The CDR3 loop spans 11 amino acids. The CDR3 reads CSARDRLEQFF. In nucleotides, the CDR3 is TGCAGTGCTAGAGACAGATTGGAGCAGTTCTTC.

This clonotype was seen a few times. The CDR3 region is CSAREQGGDYGYTF. CDR3 bases: TGCAGTGCTAGGGAACAGGGAGGTGACTATGGCTACACCTTC. The chain carries TRBV20-1 and TRBJ1-2, with D possibly being TRBD1 (6 bases). V was pared by 3 bases and J by 3 bases, with 14 bases between. CDR3 size: 14 residues. Germline CDR1 and CDR2: DFQATT and SNEGSKA (reference sequence).